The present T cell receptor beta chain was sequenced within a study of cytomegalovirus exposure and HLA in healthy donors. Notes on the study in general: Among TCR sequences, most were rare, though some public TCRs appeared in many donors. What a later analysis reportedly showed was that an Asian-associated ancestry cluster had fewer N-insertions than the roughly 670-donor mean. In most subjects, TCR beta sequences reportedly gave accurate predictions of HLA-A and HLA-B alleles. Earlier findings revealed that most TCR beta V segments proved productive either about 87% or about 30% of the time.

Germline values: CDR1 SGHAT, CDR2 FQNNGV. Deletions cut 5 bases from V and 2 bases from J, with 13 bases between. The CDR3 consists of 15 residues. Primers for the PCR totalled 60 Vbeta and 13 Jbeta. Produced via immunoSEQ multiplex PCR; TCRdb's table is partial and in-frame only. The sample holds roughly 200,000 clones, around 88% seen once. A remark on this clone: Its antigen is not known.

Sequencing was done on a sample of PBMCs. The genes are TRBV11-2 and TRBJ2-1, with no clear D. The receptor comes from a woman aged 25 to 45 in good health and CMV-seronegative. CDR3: CASSQWYQAYNEQFF. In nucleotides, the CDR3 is TGTGCCAGCAGCCAGTGGTACCAAGCCTACAATGAGCAGTTCTTC. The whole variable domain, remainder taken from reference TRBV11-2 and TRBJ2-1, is EAGVAQSPRYKIIEKRQSVAFWCNPISGHATLYWYQQILGQGPKLLIQFQNNGVVDDSQLPKDRFSAERLKGVDSTLKIQPAKLEDSAVYLCASSQWYQAYNEQFFGPGTRLTVL.